This T cell receptor beta chain derives from a study of response to subunit inactivated influenza vaccine (dated 2018 in TCRdb). Describing the broader study: Deep quantitative T cell receptor repertoire profiling was used in the study to track responses to a trivalent subunit inactivated influenza vaccine. Broad study findings and their caveats: It was suggested by the authors that each seasonal influenza vaccination may recruit only a limited number of new T cells.

The germline V gene encodes CDR1 DFQATT and CDR2 SNEGSKA (reference sequence). Clipping removes 6 bases from V and 0 bases from J, with 8 as the unmatched junction base count. From cysteine to phenylalanine, the CDR3 is 17 amino acids long. The read is trimmed to its CDR3 DNA, 51 bases read in frame from base 1. This clonotype turned up a few times. The antigen it recognizes is unknown. Per-base qualities were not stored, and no clone one base away is much larger. The library was built by means of RT-PCR. The reads were generated on an Illumina HiSeq 2500. The raw public reads went through TCRdb reprocessing: fastp at Q25, MiXCR clone calling, in-frame beta chains kept. Each record represents a unique CDR3 protein, reported with the most common genes and DNA among its rows. The sample table holds hundreds of thousands of distinct CDR3 sequences, of which less than 25% were seen once. The ten biggest clones cover roughly 10% of the sample.

Recombination connected TRBV20-1 to TRBJ2-3; 14 junctional bases match TRBD2. This TCR was sampled from a man between 50 and 69 years old who received an inactivated influenza vaccine. Donor details come from another sample of the same person, matched by shared clones. The sample in question was PBMCs from blood, obtained less than 22 months after vaccination. CDR3 reads: CSAWTSGGPTSTDTQYF. In nucleotides, the sequence is TGCAGTGCGTGGACTAGCGGGGGGCCTACTAGCACAGATACGCAGTATTTT.